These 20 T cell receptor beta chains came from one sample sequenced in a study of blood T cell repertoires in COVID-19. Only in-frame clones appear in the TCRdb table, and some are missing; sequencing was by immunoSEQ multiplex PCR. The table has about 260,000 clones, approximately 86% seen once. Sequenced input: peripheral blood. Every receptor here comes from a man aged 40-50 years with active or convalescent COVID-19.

CDR3 in DNA: TGCAGCGTTGGGGGGGGACTAACAAATGAGCAGTTCTTC. Translated: CSVGGGLTNEQFF. The chain recombines TRBV29-1 with TRBJ2-1; 7 nucleotides line up with TRBD2. Looked up from germline, CDR1 is SQVTM and CDR2 is ANQGSEA. This CDR3 spans 13 amino acids. V was clipped by 4 bases and J by 7 bases; unmatched bases: 7.

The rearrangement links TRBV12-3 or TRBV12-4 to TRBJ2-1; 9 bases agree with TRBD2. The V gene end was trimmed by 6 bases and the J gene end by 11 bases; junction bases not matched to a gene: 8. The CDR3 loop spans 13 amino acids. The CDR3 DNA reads TGTGCCAGCAGGCCGGTGCGGGAGGGTAAGCAGTTCTTC. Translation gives CASRPVREGKQFF.

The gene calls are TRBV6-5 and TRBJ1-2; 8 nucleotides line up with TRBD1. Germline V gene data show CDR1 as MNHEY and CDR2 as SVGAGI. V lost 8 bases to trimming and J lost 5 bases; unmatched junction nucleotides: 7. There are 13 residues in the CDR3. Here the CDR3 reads CASLGQEVYGYTF. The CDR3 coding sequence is TGTGCCAGCCTGGGACAGGAGGTTTATGGCTACACCTTC.

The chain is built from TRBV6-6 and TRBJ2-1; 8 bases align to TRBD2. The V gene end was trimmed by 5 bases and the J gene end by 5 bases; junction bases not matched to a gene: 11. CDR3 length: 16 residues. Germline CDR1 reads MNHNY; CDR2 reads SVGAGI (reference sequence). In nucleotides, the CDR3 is TGTGCCAGCAGTACCTCTTCGGGGGGGCCCAACAATGAGCAGTTCTTC. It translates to CASSTSSGGPNNEQFF.

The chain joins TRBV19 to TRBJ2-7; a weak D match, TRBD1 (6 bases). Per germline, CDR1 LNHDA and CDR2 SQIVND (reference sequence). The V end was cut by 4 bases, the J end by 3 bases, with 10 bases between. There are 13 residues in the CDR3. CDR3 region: CASSTTGYYEQYF. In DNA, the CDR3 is TGTGCCAGTAGTACCACAGGGTACTACGAGCAGTACTTC.

The CDR3 DNA is TGTGCCAGCAGCTTAACGAGCGGGGGGGAGACCCAGTACTTC. Its translation: CASSLTSGGETQYF. The chain recombines TRBV11-2 with TRBJ2-5; 9 bases agree with TRBD2. J was trimmed by 5 bases and V by 2 bases; bases with no gene match: 3. This CDR3 comprises 14 residues. CDR1 and CDR2 from the germline V gene are SGHAT and FQNNGV.

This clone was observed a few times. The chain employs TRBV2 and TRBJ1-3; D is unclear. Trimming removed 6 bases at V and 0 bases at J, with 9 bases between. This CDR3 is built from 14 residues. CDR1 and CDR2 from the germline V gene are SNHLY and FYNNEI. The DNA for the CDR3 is TGTGCCAGCAGGCCGAGTAGCTCTGGAAACACCATATATTTT. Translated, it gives CASRPSSSGNTIYF.

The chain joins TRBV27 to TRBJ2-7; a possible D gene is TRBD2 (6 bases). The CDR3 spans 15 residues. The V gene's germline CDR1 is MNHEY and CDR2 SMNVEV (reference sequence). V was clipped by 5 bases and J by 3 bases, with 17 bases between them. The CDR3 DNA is TGTGCCAGCAGTGGAGCCGGGACTCCTGGCTACGAGCAGTACTTC. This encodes CASSGAGTPGYEQYF.

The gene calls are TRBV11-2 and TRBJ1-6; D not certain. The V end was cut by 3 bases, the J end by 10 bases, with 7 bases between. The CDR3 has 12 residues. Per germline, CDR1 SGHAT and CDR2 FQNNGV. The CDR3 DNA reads TGTGCCAGCAGCTTTAGTCGGTCACCCCTCCACTTT. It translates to CASSFSRSPLHF.

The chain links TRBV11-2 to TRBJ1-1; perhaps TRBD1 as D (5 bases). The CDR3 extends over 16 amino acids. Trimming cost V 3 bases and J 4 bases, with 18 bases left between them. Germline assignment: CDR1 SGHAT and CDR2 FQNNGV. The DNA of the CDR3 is TGTGCCAGCAGCTTTGTTGTGGGGCCCAGGGTCACTGAAGCTTTCTTT. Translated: CASSFVVGPRVTEAFF.

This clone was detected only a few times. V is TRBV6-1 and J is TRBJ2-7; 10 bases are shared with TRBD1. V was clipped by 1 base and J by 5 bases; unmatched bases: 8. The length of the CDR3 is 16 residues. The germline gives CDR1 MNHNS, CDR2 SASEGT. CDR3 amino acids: CASSEGWGQGYDEQYF. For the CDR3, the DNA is TGTGCCAGCAGTGAAGGGTGGGGACAGGGGTACGACGAGCAGTACTTC.

CDR3 bases: TGTGCCTGGAGCCAAGGGGGGGCGGGACAGCCCCAGCATTTT. Translating gives CAWSQGGAGQPQHF. The chain joins TRBV30 to TRBJ1-5, with D tentatively TRBD1 (6 bases). The V end was cut by 3 bases, the J end by 7 bases, with 16 bases between. Germline V gene sequence: CDR1 GTSNPN, CDR2 SVGIG (reference sequence). The CDR3 is made up of 14 amino acids.

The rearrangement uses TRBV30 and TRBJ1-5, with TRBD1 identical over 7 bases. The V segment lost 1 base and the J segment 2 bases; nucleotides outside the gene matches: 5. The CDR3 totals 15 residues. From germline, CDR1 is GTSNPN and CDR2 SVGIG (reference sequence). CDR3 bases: TGTGCCTGGAGTGGAGACAGGGCGGGCAATCAGCCCCAGCATTTT. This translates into CAWSGDRAGNQPQHF.

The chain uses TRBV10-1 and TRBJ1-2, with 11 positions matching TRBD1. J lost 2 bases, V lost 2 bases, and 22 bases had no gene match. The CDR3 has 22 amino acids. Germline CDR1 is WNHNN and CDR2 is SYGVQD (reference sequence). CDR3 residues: CASSEGQGAILDATKTNYGYTF. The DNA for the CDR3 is TGCGCCAGCAGTGAGGGACAGGGGGCGATTCTGGATGCAACCAAGACAAACTATGGCTACACCTTC.

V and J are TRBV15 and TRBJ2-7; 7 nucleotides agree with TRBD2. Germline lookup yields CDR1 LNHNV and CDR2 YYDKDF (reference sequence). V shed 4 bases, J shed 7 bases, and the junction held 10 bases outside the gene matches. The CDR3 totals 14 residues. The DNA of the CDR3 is TGTGCCACCAGCAACGACTGGGGAGGGGAAGAGCAGTACTTC. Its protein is CATSNDWGGEEQYF.

The CDR3 DNA follows: TGTGCCAGTAGTATCCCCGGGAGGGCTCGCTCCTACAATGAGCAGTTCTTC. It encodes CASSIPGRARSYNEQFF. This sequence joins TRBV19 and TRBJ2-1, with 8 bases aligning to TRBD2. CDR1 and CDR2 (germline): LNHDA, SQIVND (reference sequence). Unmatched junction bases numbered 7, after V lost 3 bases and J lost 0 bases. This CDR3 spans 17 amino acids.

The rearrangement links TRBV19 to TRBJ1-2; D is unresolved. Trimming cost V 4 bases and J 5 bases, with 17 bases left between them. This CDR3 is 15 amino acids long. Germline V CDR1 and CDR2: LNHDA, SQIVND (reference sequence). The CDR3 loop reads CASSTVGYEGYGYTF. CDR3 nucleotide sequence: TGTGCCAGTAGTACCGTGGGGTATGAGGGATATGGCTACACCTTC. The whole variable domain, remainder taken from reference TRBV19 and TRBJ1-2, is DGGITQSPKYLFRKEGQNVTLSCEQNLNHDAMYWYRQDPGQGLRLIYYSQIVNDFQKGDIAEGYSVSREKKESFPLTVTSAQKNPTAFYLCASSTVGYEGYGYTFGSGTRLTVV.

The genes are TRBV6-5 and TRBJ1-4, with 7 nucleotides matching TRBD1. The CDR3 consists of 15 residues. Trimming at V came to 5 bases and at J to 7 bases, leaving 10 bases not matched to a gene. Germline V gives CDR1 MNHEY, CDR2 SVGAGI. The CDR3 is CASSTRQGNVEKLFF. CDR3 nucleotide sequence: TGTGCCAGCAGTACCCGACAGGGAAACGTTGAAAAACTGTTTTTT.

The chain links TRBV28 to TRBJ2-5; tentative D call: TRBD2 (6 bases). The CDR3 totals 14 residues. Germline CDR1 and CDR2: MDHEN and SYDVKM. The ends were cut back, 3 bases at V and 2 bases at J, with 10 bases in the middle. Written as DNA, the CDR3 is TGTGCCAGCAGTTTCGGAGGGAATCAAGAGACCCAGTACTTC. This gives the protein CASSFGGNQETQYF.

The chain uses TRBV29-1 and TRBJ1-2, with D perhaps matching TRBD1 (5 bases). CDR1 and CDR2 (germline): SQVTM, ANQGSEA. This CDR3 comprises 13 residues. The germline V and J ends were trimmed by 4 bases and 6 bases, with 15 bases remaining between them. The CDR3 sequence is CSVVRPGYDGYTF. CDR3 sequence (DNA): TGCAGCGTTGTTCGGCCAGGGTATGATGGCTACACCTTC.